The TCR beta chain under discussion was sequenced for a study of T cell changes during pregnancy in multiple sclerosis. The protocol was immunoSEQ multiplex PCR, while the TCRdb copy is restricted to in-frame clones and leaves out a portion. Here the sample spans more than 85,000 clones, roughly 94% being singletons. Losses at the gene ends were 8 bases for V and 6 bases for J; bases not matched to a gene: 4. The germline V gene has CDR1 LNHDA and CDR2 SQIVND (reference sequence). The CDR3 runs 13 residues. A single count supports this clone. The J gene is TRBJ2-1, the V gene TRBV19, with 10 nucleotides matching TRBD1. The receptor comes from a female donor in good health, enrolled as a control in a pregnancy study. The sample was peripheral blood, taken after pregnancy. CDR3 coding DNA: TGTGCCAGTGGGCGGACAGGGGGCAATGAGCAGTTCTTC. Its protein is CASGRTGGNEQFF.